This T cell receptor beta chain was found in a study of CD8 T cells in ankylosing spondylitis. Overall study results and limits: The study looked at matched synovial fluid samples from ankylosing spondylitis patients. Disease-linked clones were reported to be significantly enriched there. Several highly homologous variants formed a TCR beta motif that appeared characteristic of ankylosing spondylitis blood.

This clonotype was detected many times. As yet, its antigen is unknown. CDR3 length equals 15 residues. CDR1 and CDR2 from the germline V gene are DFQATT and SNEGSKA (reference sequence). V was pared by 6 bases and J by 0 bases, with 8 bases of the junction left unmatched. Quantitative molecular-barcoded 5'-RACE generated the TCR beta libraries. MiXCR, applied by TCRdb to the 5' RACE reads, yields one record per CDR3 protein. The table records approximately 250,000 distinct CDR3 sequences, about 10% of them present only once. The V gene is TRBV20-1, the J gene TRBJ2-3; 8 bases line up with TRBD2. Sequencing input: blood, either unsorted or a sorted T cell fraction (not recorded which). The sequence derives from a male donor with ankylosing spondylitis or in good health (not recorded which). The CDR3 nucleotides read TGCAGTGCCCTCGGGACTAGAGGGAGCACAGATACGCAGTATTTT. Its translation is CSALGTRGSTDTQYF.